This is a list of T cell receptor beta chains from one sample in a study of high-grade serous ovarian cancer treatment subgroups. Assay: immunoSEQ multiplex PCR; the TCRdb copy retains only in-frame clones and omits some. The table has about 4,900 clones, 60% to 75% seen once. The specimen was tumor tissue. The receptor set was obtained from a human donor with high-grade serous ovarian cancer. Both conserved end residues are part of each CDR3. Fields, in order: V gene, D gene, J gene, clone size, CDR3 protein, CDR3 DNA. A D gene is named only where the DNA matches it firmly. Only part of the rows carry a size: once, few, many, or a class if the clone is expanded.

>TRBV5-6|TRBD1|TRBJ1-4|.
CASSARQGGNEKLFF
TGTGCCAGCAGCGCCCGACAGGGTGGTAATGAAAAACTGTTTTTT
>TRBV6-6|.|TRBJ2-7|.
CASSYTSNYEQYF
TGTGCCAGCAGTTATACTAGCAACTACGAGCAGTACTTC
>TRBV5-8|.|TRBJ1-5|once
CASRKVGRGYGNQPQHF
TGTGCCAGCAGAAAAGTTGGCAGGGGATATGGCAATCAGCCCCAGCATTTT
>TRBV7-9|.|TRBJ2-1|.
CASSLAQTYYNEQFF
TGTGCCAGCAGCTTAGCCCAAACCTACTACAATGAGCAGTTCTTC
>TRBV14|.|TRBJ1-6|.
CASSQDRLTNSPLHF
TGTGCCAGCAGCCAGGACAGACTAACTAATTCACCCCTCCACTTT
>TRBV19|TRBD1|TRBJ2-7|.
CASSPQTGAYEQYF
TGTGCCAGTAGCCCACAGACAGGGGCCTACGAGCAGTACTTC
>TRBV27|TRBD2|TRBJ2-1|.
CASSYRAGYKGNEQFF
TGTGCCAGCAGTTACCGAGCGGGGTACAAGGGGAATGAGCAGTTCTTC
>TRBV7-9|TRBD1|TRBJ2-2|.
CASSPWDRGTGELFF
TGTGCCAGCAGCCCCTGGGACAGGGGGACCGGGGAGCTGTTTTTT
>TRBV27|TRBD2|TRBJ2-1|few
CASTGAGDSYNEQFF
TGTGCCAGCACCGGAGCGGGAGATTCCTACAATGAGCAGTTCTTC
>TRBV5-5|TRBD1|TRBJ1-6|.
CASSRQGFDSPLHF
TGTGCCAGCAGCCGACAGGGCTTTGATTCACCCCTCCACTTT
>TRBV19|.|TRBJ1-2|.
CASSIDLQQDYGYTF
TGTGCCAGTAGTATAGACCTTCAACAGGACTATGGCTACACCTTC
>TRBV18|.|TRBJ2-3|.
CASSPGAKKDTQYF
TGTGCCAGCTCACCGGGCGCTAAGAAAGATACGCAGTATTTT
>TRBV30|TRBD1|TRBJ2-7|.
CASQDRGSGEQYF
TGTGCCTCACAGGACAGGGGGTCTGGGGAGCAGTACTTC
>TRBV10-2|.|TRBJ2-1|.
CASSEVNHEQFF
TGCGCCAGCAGTGAGGTAAACCATGAGCAGTTCTTC
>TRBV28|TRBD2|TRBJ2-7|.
CASSTPFTSGYEQYF
TGTGCCAGCAGCACCCCCTTTACTAGCGGCTACGAGCAGTACTTC
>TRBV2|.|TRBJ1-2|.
CASSEAGRGRYTF
TGTGCCAGCAGTGAAGCGGGCCGCGGGCGCTACACCTTC
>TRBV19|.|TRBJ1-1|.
CASRDLTGFMNTEAFF
TGTGCCAGTAGGGACCTTACAGGGTTCATGAACACTGAAGCTTTCTTT
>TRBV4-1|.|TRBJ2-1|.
CASSQDGGLLAEQFF
TGCGCCAGCAGCCAAGATGGGGGACTGTTGGCCGAGCAGTTCTTC
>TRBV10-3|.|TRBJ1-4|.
CAISEQGSEKLFF
TGTGCCATCAGTGAACAGGGTAGTGAAAAACTGTTTTTT
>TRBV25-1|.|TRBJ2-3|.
CASSDRVVSTDTQYF
TGTGCCAGCAGTGACAGGGTTGTAAGCACAGATACGCAGTATTTT
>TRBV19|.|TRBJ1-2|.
CASSIGRIYGYTF
TGTGCCAGTAGTATAGGGCGGATCTATGGCTACACCTTC
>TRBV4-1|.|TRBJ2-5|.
CASSQDEQKETQYF
TGCGCCAGCAGCCAAGATGAGCAGAAAGAGACCCAGTACTTC
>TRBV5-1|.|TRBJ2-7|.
CASSWGSTYEQYF
TGCGCCAGCAGCTGGGGGTCTACCTACGAGCAGTACTTC